The clone carrying this T cell receptor (beta chain) was seen many times. The sample is drawn from a study of T-cell reconstitution after alpha-beta-depleted transplantation in children. Molecular barcoding with unique molecular identifiers was used for the TCRbeta library. MiXCR, applied by TCRdb to the PCR reads, yields one record per CDR3 protein. The table lists around 700,000 distinct CDR3 sequences, around 12% of them singletons. CDR3 size: 15 residues. V was trimmed by 0 bases and J by 4 bases, leaving 12 bases between them. The germline CDR1 and CDR2 sequences are SEHNR and FQNEAQ (reference sequence).

The sample in question was PBMCs, obtained before TCRalphabeta/CD19-depleted stem cell transplant. J is TRBJ1-2 and V is TRBV7-9; a weak D match, TRBD1 (5 bases). The source of this sequence is a girl aged 2-10 years with congenital amegakaryocytic thrombocytopenia, due to receive a stem cell transplant. The CDR3 region is CASSLAPTAFYGYTF. CDR3 sequence (DNA): TGTGCCAGCAGCTTAGCCCCGACAGCCTTCTATGGCTACACCTTC.